This T cell receptor beta chain was found in a study of blood T cell repertoires in COVID-19. TCRdb keeps only in-frame clones here, not all; method: immunoSEQ multiplex PCR. The sample consists of around 200,000 clones, 88% of them appearing once. Germline assignment: CDR1 MNHEY and CDR2 SVGAGI. This CDR3 region has 15 residues. The trim removed 7 bases at V and 0 bases at J, leaving 3 bases unmatched. The V call is TRBV6-5, the J call TRBJ2-2; 9 bases match TRBD1. The receptor was derived from a man aged 18 to 35 with active or convalescent COVID-19. Input material: peripheral blood. CDR3 DNA sequence: TGTGCCAGCACCACAGGGGGCGCGAACACCGGGGAGCTGTTTTTT. Translated, it gives CASTTGGANTGELFF.